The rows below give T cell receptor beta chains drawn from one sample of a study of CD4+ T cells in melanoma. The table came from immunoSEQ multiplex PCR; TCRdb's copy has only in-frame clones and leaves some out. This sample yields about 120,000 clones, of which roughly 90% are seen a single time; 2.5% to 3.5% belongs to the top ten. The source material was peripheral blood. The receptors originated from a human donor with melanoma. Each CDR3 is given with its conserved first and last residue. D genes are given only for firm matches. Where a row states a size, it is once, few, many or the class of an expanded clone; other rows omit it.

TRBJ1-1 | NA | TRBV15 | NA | CATSRDEGTREAFF | TGTGCCACCAGCAGAGATGAGGGTACGAGAGAAGCTTTCTTT
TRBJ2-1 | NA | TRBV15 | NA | CATSPGTRNYNEQFF | TGTGCCACCAGCCCCGGAACCAGGAATTACAATGAGCAGTTCTTC
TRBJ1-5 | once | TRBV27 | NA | CASSSPGGSDQPQHF | TGTGCCAGCAGCAGCCCCGGGGGGTCGGATCAGCCCCAGCATTTT
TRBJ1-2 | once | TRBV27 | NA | CASSTNKDRGDYGYTF | TGTGCCAGCAGTACGAACAAGGACCGGGGCGACTATGGCTACACCTTC
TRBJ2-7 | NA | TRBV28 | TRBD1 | CANYGTGDNEQYF | TGTGCCAACTATGGGACAGGGGACAACGAGCAGTACTTC
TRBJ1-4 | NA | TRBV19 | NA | CASIGRRNEKLFF | TGTGCCAGTATAGGCCGCCGGAATGAAAAACTGTTTTTT
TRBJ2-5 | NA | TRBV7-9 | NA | CASILPDTGETQYF | TGTGCCAGCATCCTCCCTGATACGGGAGAGACCCAGTACTTC
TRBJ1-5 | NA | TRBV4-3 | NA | CASSQERGSNQPQHF | TGCGCCAGCAGCCAAGAGCGCGGTAGCAATCAGCCCCAGCATTTT
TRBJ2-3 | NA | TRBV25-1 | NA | CASSAADTSTDTQYF | TGTGCCAGCAGTGCAGCGGACACTAGCACAGATACGCAGTATTTT
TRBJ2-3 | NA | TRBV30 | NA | CAWSWVITDTQYF | TGTGCCTGGAGTTGGGTCATCACAGATACGCAGTATTTT
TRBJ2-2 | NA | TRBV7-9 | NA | CASISGEAGELFF | TGTGCCAGCATTTCAGGGGAGGCCGGGGAGCTGTTTTTT
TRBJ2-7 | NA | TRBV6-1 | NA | CASSRTGTLYEQYF | TGTGCCAGCAGTAGAACCGGGACACTCTACGAGCAGTACTTC
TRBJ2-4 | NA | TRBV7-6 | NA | CASSALWGVGAKNIQYF | TGTGCCAGCAGCGCCCTCTGGGGGGTGGGGGCTAAGAACATTCAGTACTTC
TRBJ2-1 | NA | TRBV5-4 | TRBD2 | CASSLRLAGEHNEQFF | TGTGCCAGCAGTCTACGACTAGCGGGAGAACACAATGAGCAGTTCTTC
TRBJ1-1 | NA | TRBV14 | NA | CASSQVKDTEAFF | TGTGCCAGCAGCCAAGTAAAGGACACTGAAGCTTTCTTT
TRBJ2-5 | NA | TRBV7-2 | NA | CASKQPGPVETQYF | TGTGCCAGCAAACAGCCGGGCCCCGTGGAGACCCAGTACTTC
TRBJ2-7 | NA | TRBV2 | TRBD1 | CASREKDRAYEQYF | TGTGCCAGCAGAGAGAAGGACAGGGCGTACGAGCAGTACTTC
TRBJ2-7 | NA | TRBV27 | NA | CASRTGPYPYEQYF | TGTGCCAGCAGGACAGGCCCATACCCCTACGAGCAGTACTTC
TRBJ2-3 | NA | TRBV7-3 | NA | CASSLFKGSSDTQYF | TGTGCCAGCAGCTTATTTAAGGGATCATCAGATACGCAGTATTTT
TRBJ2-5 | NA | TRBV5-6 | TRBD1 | CASSFITGAAGETQYF | TGTGCCAGCAGCTTTATCACAGGGGCGGCTGGGGAGACCCAGTACTTC
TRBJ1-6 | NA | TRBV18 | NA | CASSPGTQNRSPLHF | TGTGCCAGCTCACCAGGAACACAAAATCGTTCACCCCTCCACTTT
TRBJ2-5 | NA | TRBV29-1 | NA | CSVEVGSFQETQYF | TGCAGCGTTGAAGTTGGTAGCTTCCAAGAGACCCAGTACTTC
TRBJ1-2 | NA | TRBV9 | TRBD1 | CASSAQTGDYGYTF | TGTGCCAGCAGCGCACAGACAGGGGACTATGGCTACACCTTC
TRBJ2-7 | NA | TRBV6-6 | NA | CASKHTDPYEQYF | TGTGCCAGCAAGCACACCGACCCCTACGAGCAGTACTTC
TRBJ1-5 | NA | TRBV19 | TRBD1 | CASSSQRGTGSNQPQHF | TGTGCCAGTAGTAGCCAGCGCGGGACAGGTAGCAATCAGCCCCAGCATTTT
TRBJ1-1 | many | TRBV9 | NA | CASSVDMNTEAFF | TGTGCCAGCAGCGTAGACATGAACACTGAAGCTTTCTTT
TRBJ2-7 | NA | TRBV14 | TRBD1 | CASSQDTGGGEQYF | TGTGCCAGCAGCCAAGATACAGGGGGCGGCGAGCAGTACTTC
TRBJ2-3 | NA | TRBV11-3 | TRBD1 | CASSPGGFPTDTQYF | TGTGCCAGCAGCCCAGGGGGCTTTCCAACAGATACGCAGTATTTT
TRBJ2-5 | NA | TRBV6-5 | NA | CASSTDIKAQYF | TGTGCCAGCAGTACCGATATAAAGGCCCAGTACTTC
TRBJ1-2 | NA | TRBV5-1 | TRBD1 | CASRPLPGQGGTNYGYTF | TGCGCCAGCAGACCCCTTCCGGGACAGGGGGGGACTAACTATGGCTACACCTTC
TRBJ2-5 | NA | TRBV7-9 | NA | CASSQVRDFQETQYF | TGTGCCAGCAGCCAAGTTCGGGACTTTCAAGAGACCCAGTACTTC
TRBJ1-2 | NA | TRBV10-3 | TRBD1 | CAAANDREKSGYTF | TGTGCCGCCGCAAATGACAGGGAAAAGAGTGGCTACACCTTC
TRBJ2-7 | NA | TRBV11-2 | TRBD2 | CASSPLAGPLNEQYF | TGTGCCAGCAGCCCACTAGCGGGGCCGTTGAACGAGCAGTACTTC
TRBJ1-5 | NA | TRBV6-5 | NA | CASRGADNQPQHF | TGTGCCAGCAGAGGGGCTGACAATCAGCCCCAGCATTTT
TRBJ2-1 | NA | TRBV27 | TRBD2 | CASSLSRLAGEQFF | TGTGCCAGCAGTTTATCCCGACTAGCGGGAGAACAGTTCTTC
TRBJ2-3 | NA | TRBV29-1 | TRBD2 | CSVEPRLAGEDTQYF | TGCAGCGTTGAGCCCCGACTAGCGGGAGAAGATACGCAGTATTTT
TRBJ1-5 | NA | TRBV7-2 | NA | CASSWGGANQPQHF | TGTGCCAGCAGCTGGGGGGGGGCTAATCAGCCCCAGCATTTT
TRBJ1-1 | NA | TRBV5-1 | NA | CASSTQGGGNTEAFF | TGCGCCAGCAGCACTCAAGGGGGGGGCAATACTGAAGCTTTCTTT
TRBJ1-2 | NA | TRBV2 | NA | CASSEERRDYGYTF | TGTGCCAGCAGTGAGGAGCGCCGTGACTATGGCTACACCTTC
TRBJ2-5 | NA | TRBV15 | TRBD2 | CATSRAWTSGVQETQYF | TGTGCCACCAGCAGAGCCTGGACTAGCGGGGTACAAGAGACCCAGTACTTC
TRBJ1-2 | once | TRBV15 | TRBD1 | CATSRQRQGARSLGYTF | TGTGCCACCAGCAGGCAGAGACAGGGGGCGCGTTCTTTAGGCTACACCTTC
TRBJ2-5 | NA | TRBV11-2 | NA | CASSLGTGIVAETQYF | TGTGCCAGCAGCTTAGGTACAGGGATCGTAGCAGAGACCCAGTACTTC
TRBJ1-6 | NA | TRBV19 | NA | CASRQGSSYNSPLHF | TGTGCCAGTAGGCAGGGGAGCTCCTATAATTCACCCCTCCACTTT
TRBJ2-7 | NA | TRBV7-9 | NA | CASHSVGHEQYF | TGTGCCAGCCACAGCGTAGGGCACGAGCAGTACTTC
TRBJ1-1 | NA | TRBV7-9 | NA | CASSLAGSPNTEAFF | TGTGCCAGCAGCTTAGCGGGCAGTCCGAACACTGAAGCTTTCTTT
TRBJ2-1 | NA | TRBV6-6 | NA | CASSYGGNEQFF | TGTGCCAGCAGTTACGGTGGCAATGAGCAGTTCTTC
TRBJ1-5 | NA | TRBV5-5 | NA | CASSRGPEDQPQHF | TGTGCCAGCAGCCGGGGACCCGAGGATCAGCCCCAGCATTTT
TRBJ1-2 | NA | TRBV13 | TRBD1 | CASSFNRGNQDGYTF | TGTGCCAGCAGCTTTAACAGGGGGAATCAGGATGGCTACACCTTC
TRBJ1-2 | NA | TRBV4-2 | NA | CASSQERGLANYGYTF | TGTGCCAGCAGCCAAGAGAGGGGCCTAGCTAACTATGGCTACACCTTC